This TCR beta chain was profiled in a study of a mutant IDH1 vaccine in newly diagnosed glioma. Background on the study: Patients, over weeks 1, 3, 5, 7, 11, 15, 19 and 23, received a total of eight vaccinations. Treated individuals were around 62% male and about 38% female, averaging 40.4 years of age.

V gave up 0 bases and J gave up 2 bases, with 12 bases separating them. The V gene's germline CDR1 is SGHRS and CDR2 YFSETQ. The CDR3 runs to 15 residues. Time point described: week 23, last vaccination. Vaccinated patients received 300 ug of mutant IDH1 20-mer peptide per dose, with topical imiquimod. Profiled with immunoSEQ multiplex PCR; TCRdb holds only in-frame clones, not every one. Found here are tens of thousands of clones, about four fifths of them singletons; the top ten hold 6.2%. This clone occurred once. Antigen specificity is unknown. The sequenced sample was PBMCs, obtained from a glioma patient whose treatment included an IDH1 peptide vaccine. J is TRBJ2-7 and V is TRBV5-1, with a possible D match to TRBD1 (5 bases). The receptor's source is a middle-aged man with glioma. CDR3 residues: CASSLGGSQPYEQYF. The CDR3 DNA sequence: TGCGCCAGCAGCTTGGGGGGCTCCCAGCCCTACGAGCAGTACTTC.